This T cell receptor (beta chain) was sequenced in a study of blood T cell repertoires in COVID-19. Study in general: T cells, B-cell-depleted T cells, or PBMCs supplied cDNA or gDNA.

This CDR3 spans 14 amino acids. Germline values: CDR1 MNHNS, CDR2 SASEGT. After removal of 2 bases from V and 2 bases from J, the junction contained 2 bases not matched to a gene. Participant ages covered roughly 18 to 89 years across 24 US areas. Which cohort a participant joined came from the clinical history participants gave. Profiling relied on immunoSEQ multiplex PCR, and the TCRdb table lists in-frame clones only, not all of them. The sample gives a few hundred thousand clones, over 80% of which show up once; more than 5% is in the top ten. What was sequenced was PBMCs or T cells enriched from blood (not recorded which). The chain is built from TRBV6-1 and TRBJ2-5; the match to TRBD2 covers 7 bases. The TCR originated in a man younger than 40 who had recovered from COVID-19. This chain's CDR3 is CASSEQGGQETQYF. The CDR3 nucleotides are TGTGCCAGCAGTGAACAGGGAGGGCAAGAGACCCAGTACTTC.